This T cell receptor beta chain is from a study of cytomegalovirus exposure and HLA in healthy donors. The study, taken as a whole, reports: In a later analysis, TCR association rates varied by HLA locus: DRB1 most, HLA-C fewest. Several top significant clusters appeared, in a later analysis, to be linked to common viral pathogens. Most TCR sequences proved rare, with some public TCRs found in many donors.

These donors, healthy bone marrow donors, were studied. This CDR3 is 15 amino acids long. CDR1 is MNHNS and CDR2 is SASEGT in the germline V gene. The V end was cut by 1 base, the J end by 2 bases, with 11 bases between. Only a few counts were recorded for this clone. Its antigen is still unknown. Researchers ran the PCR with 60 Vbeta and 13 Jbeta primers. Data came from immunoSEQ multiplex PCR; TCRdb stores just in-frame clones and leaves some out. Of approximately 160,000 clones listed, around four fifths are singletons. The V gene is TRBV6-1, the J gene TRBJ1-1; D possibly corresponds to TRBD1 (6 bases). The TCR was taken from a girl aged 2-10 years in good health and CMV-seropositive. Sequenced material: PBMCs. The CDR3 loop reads CASSEEGVGNTEAFF. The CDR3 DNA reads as TGTGCCAGCAGTGAAGAGGGGGTGGGAAACACTGAAGCTTTCTTT.